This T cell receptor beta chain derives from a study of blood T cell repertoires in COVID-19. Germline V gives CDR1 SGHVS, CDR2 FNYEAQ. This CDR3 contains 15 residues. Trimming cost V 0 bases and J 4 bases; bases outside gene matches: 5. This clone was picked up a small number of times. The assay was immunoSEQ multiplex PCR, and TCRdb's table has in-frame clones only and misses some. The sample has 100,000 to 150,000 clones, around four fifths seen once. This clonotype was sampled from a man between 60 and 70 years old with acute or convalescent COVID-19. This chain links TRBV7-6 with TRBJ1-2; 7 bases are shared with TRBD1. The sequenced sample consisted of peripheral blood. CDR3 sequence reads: CASSLARGGGYGYTF. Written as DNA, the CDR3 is TGTGCCAGCAGCTTAGCGAGAGGGGGCGGCTATGGCTACACCTTC. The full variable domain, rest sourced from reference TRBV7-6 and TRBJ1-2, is GAGVSQSPRYKVTKRGQDVALRCDPISGHVSLYWYRQALGQGPEFLTYFNYEAQQDKSGLPNDRFSAERPEGSISTLTIQRTEQRDSAMYRCASSLARGGGYGYTFGSGTRLTVV.